Listed below are T cell receptor beta chains from one sample, sequenced in a study of lymphopenia after photon versus proton radiotherapy. TCRdb's table, derived via immunoSEQ multiplex PCR, lists solely in-frame clones and lacks some. The table includes around 16,000 clones, roughly nine tenths detected once. The sample consisted of peripheral blood, taken from a patient treated with proton-based radiotherapy. Receptors originate from a woman aged 60 to 75 with cholangiocarcinoma. Some clones in this sample may be carry-over from other donors' samples. Both conserved end residues are part of each CDR3.

V gene	CDR3 protein
TRBV27	CASSRSGQGSQPQHF
TRBV19	CASSITGYGYTF
TRBV18	CASSPPLGGLKTLSGANVLTF
TRBV4-3	CASSQDVRSSYNEQFF
TRBV5-4	CASSFSLGGSTGELFF
TRBV7-2	CASSFGAGGTMRTYEQYF
TRBV7-3	CASSLIATDTQYF
TRBV4-1	CASSLLAVNTEAFF
TRBV12-2	CASRLSIRGRGSHNEQFF
TRBV18	CASSPGGQDSPLHF
TRBV19	CASSDGGSLYEQYF
TRBV27	CASSLSRTGRPGELFF
TRBV14	CASSQDAANTEAFF
TRBV7-9	CASSLGMAGSNGELFF
TRBV5-4	CASSLTFGGGSYNEQFF
TRBV2	CASSFGTGPPLGF
TRBV5-1	CASSLVVTNTGELFF
TRBV28	CASTKTGSTETQYF
TRBV27	CASSLWAQIRTGELFF
TRBV6-6	CASRAGGTEAFF
TRBV6-6	CASFSLQNSRNNEQFF
TRBV28	CASRPQGRETQYF
TRBV27	CASSSRGHQPQHF
TRBV7-9	CASSIGQGSSYNEQFF
TRBV6-5	CASSYQGVTEAFF
TRBV14	CASSPTRQNHEQFF
TRBV4-1	CASSHVRITVGNTIYF
TRBV11-2	CASSRTGGTYNEQFF
TRBV27	CANKNQGAQEQYF
TRBV7-9	CASSKQGTEAFF
TRBV25-1	CASNQAHEKLFF
TRBV19	CASRPGTSGNQPQHF
TRBV7-8	CASSPRTGWNQPQHF
TRBV4-3	CASSQDPGTRDIQYF
TRBV9	CASSLGVRVYEKLFF
TRBV6-5	CASSYGGTVGGELFF
TRBV6-5	CASSLLGTTSYEQYF
TRBV7-8	CASSLGGQGVYTEAFF
TRBV5-5	CASSFETNIQYF
TRBV6-5	CASSFSGTSYNEQFF
TRBV11-2	CASSLAGTLKAETQYF
TRBV15	CATSRDTQSSTDTQYF
TRBV10-1	CASSGQGGEQYF
TRBV18	CASSSIGQGWEQYF
TRBV25-1	CASSPTDRYFPEAFF
TRBV9	CASSPPQVNTDTQYF
TRBV27	CASSELGRDPGELFF
TRBV27	CASSLRQGLGNSPLHF
TRBV4-1	CASSQTGFRGTTEAFF